This T cell receptor (beta chain) emerged from a study of CD8+ T cells in alopecia areata. General study points: An increase in clonality over normal scalp was evident in lesional scalp, especially alopecia totalis/universalis. Tissue-resident alphabeta T cells belonging to normal skin likewise get sequenced within scalp specimens. Researchers reported that TCR sharing among patients proved less clear than in mice, possibly HLA-linked.

Once RNA had been extracted, it was reverse transcribed into cDNA to act as the sequencing template. Produced via immunoSEQ multiplex PCR; TCRdb's table is partial and in-frame only. The data show 140,000 to 150,000 clones, with about 51% seen just once and roughly 0.9% held by the top ten. This clone appeared a few times. Its antigen is as yet unknown. Researchers gathered lesional scalp punch biopsies and peripheral blood from patients with alopecia areata. This specimen was CD4+ T cells sorted from blood, taken at week 0. This clonotype originated in a human donor with alopecia areata.

CDR3 DNA sequence: TGTGCCAGCAGCCGGCGGGGACTAGCGGACGAGCAGTACTTC. Translated: CASSRRGLADEQYF. The chain carries TRBV5-5 and TRBJ2-7; TRBD2 aligns across 11 bases. This CDR3 is 14 amino acids long. Germline V lookup: CDR1 SGHKS, CDR2 YYEKEE (reference sequence). The V segment lost 4 bases and the J segment 5 bases; nucleotides outside the gene matches: 5. Drawing the rest from reference TRBV5-5 and TRBJ2-7, the complete variable domain is DAGVTQSPTHLIKTRGQQVTLRCSPISGHKSVSWYQQVLGQGPQFIFQYYEKEERGRGNFPDRFSARQFPNYSSELNVNALLLGDSALYLCASSRRGLADEQYFGPGTRLTVT.